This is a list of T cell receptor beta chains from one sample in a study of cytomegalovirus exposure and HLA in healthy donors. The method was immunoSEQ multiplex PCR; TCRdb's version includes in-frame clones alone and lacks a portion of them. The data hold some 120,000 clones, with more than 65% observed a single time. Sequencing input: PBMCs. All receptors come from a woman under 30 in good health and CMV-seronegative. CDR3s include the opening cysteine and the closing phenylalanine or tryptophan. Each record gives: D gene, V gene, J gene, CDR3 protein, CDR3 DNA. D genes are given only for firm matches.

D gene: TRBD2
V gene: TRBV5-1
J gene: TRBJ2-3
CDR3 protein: CASSWGGSGGSDTQYF
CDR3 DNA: TGCGCCAGCAGCTGGGGGGGCAGCGGGGGGTCAGATACGCAGTATTTT

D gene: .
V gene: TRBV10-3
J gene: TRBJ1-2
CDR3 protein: CAISEVSASGYGYTF
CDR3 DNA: TGTGCCATCAGTGAGGTCAGCGCTTCGGGCTATGGCTACACCTTC

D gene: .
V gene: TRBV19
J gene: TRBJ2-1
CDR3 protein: CASSNSLSSYNEQFF
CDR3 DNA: TGTGCCAGTAGTAATAGTCTTAGCTCCTACAATGAGCAGTTCTTC

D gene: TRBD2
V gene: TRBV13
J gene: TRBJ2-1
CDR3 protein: CASSFPLAGVNEQFF
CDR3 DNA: TGTGCCAGCAGCTTCCCACTAGCGGGAGTGAATGAGCAGTTCTTC

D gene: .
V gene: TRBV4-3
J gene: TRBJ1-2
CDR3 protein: CASTSQGFNYGYTF
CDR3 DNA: TGCGCCAGCACCTCTCAGGGGTTTAACTATGGCTACACCTTC

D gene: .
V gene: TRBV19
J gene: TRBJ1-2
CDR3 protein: CASSVDHSGSYGYTF
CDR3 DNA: TGTGCCAGTAGTGTAGATCACAGTGGATCGTATGGCTACACCTTC

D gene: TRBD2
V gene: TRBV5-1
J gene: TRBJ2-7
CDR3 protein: CASSLTLAGGTEQYF
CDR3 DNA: TGCGCCAGCAGCCTAACCCTAGCGGGAGGGACCGAGCAGTACTTC

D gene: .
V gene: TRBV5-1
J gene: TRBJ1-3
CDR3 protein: CASTQWGLGTGNTIYF
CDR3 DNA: TGCGCCAGCACCCAATGGGGGCTTGGGACTGGAAACACCATATATTTT

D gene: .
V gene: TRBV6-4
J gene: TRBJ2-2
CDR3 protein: CASSVSFAGELFF
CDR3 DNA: TGTGCCAGCAGTGTTTCCTTCGCCGGGGAGCTGTTTTTT

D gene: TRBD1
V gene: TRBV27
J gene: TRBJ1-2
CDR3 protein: CASSLGTGRGYGYTF
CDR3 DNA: TGTGCCAGCAGTTTAGGGACAGGGAGGGGCTATGGCTACACCTTC

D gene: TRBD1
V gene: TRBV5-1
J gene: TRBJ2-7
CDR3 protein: CASSALTGNYEQYF
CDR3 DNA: TGCGCCAGCAGCGCCCTGACAGGGAACTACGAGCAGTACTTC

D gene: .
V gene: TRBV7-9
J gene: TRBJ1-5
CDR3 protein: CASSLAGAEQPQHF
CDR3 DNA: TGTGCCAGCAGCTTAGCAGGGGCGGAACAGCCCCAGCATTTT

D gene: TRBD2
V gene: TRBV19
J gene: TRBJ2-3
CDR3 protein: CASRAGHTDTQYF
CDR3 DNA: TGTGCCAGTAGAGCGGGGCACACAGATACGCAGTATTTT